This passage covers 6 T cell receptor beta chains from one sample sequenced in a study of molecular identifiers for immune sequencing clone quantification. TCRdb passed the PCR reads through MiXCR, listing each CDR3 protein once. The sample consists of 60,000 to 80,000 distinct CDR3 sequences, 15% to 20% of them appearing once. Source material: naive CD8+ T cells from blood, with Jurkat cell RNA spiked in. As to subset: FACS-sorted CD8+CD4-CCR7+CD45RA+ naive T cells. All receptors derive from a human donor in good health. Some libraries in this study had Jurkat cell RNA spiked in.

This clonotype was found many times. The chain is built from TRBV29-1 and TRBJ2-7; 7 bases agree with TRBD1. Germline CDR1 and CDR2: SQVTM and ANQGSEA. The CDR3 covers 14 residues. Unmatched junction bases numbered 4, after V lost 2 bases and J lost 0 bases. CDR3 residues: CSVERDSSSYEQYF. The DNA for the CDR3 is TGCAGCGTTGAAAGGGACAGTAGCTCCTACGAGCAGTACTTC.

This clonotype was detected only a few times. CDR3 coding DNA: TGTGCCAGCAGCTTGGCATTTCCCGGGACAGGAGACTACGAGCAGTACTTC. Its protein product is CASSLAFPGTGDYEQYF. The gene calls are TRBV5-4 and TRBJ2-7; 8 bases are shared with TRBD1. CDR3 length equals 17 residues. CDR1 is SGHNT and CDR2 is YYREEE in the germline V gene (reference sequence). The V gene end was trimmed by 0 bases and the J gene end by 3 bases; junction bases not matched to a gene: 11.

This clonotype was picked up many times. The DNA of the CDR3 is TGCGCCAGCAGCCTCGCCTCCCGCAGCACAGATACGCAGTATTTT. Its protein product is CASSLASRSTDTQYF. The chain couples TRBV4-1 to TRBJ2-3; the D is unclear. V lost 4 bases and J lost 0, with 11 bases in between. The CDR3 extends over 15 amino acids. Germline loops: CDR1 MGHRA, CDR2 YSYEKL.

This clonotype was seen at least ten times. The chain has TRBV7-2 and TRBJ2-7; tentatively, D is TRBD1 (6 bases). The CDR3 consists of 14 residues. V lost 2 bases and J 4 bases, leaving 12 bases between the germline ends. Germline V lookup: CDR1 SGHTA, CDR2 FQGNSA. Here the CDR3 reads CASSLRDTHYEQYF. The CDR3 region has the DNA TGTGCCAGCAGCTTACGGGACACCCATTACGAGCAGTACTTC.

In its sample, this clonotype was seen many times. The chain joins TRBV7-9 to TRBJ2-2, with 13 nucleotides matching TRBD2. The CDR3 contains 16 residues. From germline, CDR1 is SEHNR and CDR2 FQNEAQ (reference sequence). The trim removed 2 bases at V and 6 bases at J, leaving 3 bases unmatched. CDR3 in DNA: TGTGCCAGCAGCTTAACCGGACTAGCGGGAGCCGGGGAGCTGTTTTTT. Its translation: CASSLTGLAGAGELFF.

As for this clonotype: This clone may be a read error of a much larger clone one base away. V is TRBV20-1 and J is TRBJ1-2; D is undetermined. Germline V gene lookup returns CDR1 DFQATT and CDR2 SNEGSKA (reference sequence). The CDR3 is 11 amino acids. The CDR3 DNA is TGCAGTTTTTACCTGAATACCCAGTACGCCTTC. This gives the protein CSFYLNTQYAF.